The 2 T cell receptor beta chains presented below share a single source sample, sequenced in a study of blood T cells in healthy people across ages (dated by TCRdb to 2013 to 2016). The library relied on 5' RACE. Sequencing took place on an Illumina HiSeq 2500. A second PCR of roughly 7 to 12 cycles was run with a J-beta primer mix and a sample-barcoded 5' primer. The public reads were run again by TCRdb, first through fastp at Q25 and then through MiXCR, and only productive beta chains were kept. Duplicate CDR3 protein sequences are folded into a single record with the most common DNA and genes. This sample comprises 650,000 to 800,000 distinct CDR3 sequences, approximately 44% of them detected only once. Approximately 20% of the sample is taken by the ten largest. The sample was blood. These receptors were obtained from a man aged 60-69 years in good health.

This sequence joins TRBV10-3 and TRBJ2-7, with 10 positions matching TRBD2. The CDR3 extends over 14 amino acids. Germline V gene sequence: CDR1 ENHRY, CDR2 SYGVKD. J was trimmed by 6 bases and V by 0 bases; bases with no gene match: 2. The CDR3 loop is CAISESLAGAEQYF. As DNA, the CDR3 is TGTGCCATCAGTGAGTCGCTAGCGGGGGCCGAGCAGTACTTC.

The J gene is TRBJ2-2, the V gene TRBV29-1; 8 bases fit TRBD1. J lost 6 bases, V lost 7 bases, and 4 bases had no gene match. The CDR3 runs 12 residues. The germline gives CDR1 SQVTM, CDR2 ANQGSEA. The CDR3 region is CSAQTGAGELFF. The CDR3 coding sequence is TGCAGCGCTCAGACAGGGGCCGGGGAGCTGTTTTTT.